The 10 T cell receptor beta chains presented below share a single source sample, sequenced in a study of early T cells in non-severe SARS-CoV-2 infection. Each CDR3 protein gets one entry after TCRdb re-called the 5' RACE reads with MiXCR. The sample yields 55,000 to 75,000 distinct CDR3 sequences, roughly 10% seen once. The sample consisted of whole blood, taken at baseline. All receptors come from an adult who was a healthcare worker with PCR-confirmed SARS-CoV-2 infection or an uninfected control (not recorded which).

This clonotype was counted at least ten times. V usage is TRBV6-2 or TRBV6-3 and J usage is TRBJ1-2; D is unclear. Germline CDR1 reads MNHEY; CDR2 reads SVGEGT. Trimming took 2 bases from V and 4 from J, leaving 11 bases between them. The CDR3 spans 14 residues. CDR3 amino acids: CASSYAAGIYGYTF. CDR3 bases: TGTGCCAGCAGTTACGCGGCCGGAATCTATGGCTACACCTTC.

V and J are TRBV2 and TRBJ2-7; D gene uncertain. Per germline, CDR1 SNHLY and CDR2 FYNNEI. The CDR3 is 12 amino acids. With 0 bases removed from V and 6 bases from J, the gap between germline ends came to 6 bases. CDR3 in amino acids: CASSEAQGEQYF. For the CDR3, the DNA is TGTGCCAGCAGTGAAGCGCAAGGCGAGCAGTACTTC.

This clonotype has a count of ten or more. V is TRBV28 and J is TRBJ1-2, with D possibly being TRBD1 (5 bases). This CDR3 has 14 residues. With 3 bases removed from V and 4 bases from J, the gap between germline ends came to 12 bases. CDR1 is MDHEN and CDR2 is SYDVKM in the germline V gene. In nucleotides, the CDR3 is TGTGCCAGCAGTTTCCCCCGACAGATCTATGGCTACACCTTC. Amino acids: CASSFPRQIYGYTF.

Within the sample, this clonotype is large. The chain is built from TRBV7-2 and TRBJ1-2; no clear D. The germline gives CDR1 SGHTA, CDR2 FQGNSA. This CDR3 comprises 13 residues. The V end was cut by 5 bases, the J end by 2 bases, with 9 bases between. The CDR3 reads CASSPSPNYGYTF. The CDR3 coding sequence is TGTGCCAGCAGCCCATCACCGAACTATGGCTACACCTTC.

In this sample, this clonotype turned up many times. This chain links TRBV7-9 with TRBJ2-5; D gene ambiguous. CDR3 length: 10 residues. Trimming removed 5 bases at V and 2 bases at J, with 0 bases between. CDR1 and CDR2 from the germline V gene are SEHNR and FQNEAQ (reference sequence). The CDR3 DNA sequence: TGTGCCAGCAGCCAAGAGACCCAGTACTTC. Translation: CASSQETQYF.

The chain couples TRBV20-1 to TRBJ2-3, with a possible D match to TRBD2 (5 bases). Germline-derived CDR1 and CDR2 are DFQATT and SNEGSKA (reference sequence). This CDR3 comprises 19 residues. The ends were cut back, 0 bases at V and 1 base at J, with 23 bases in the middle. The CDR3 loop is CSARDPSADQTGGTDTQYF. As DNA, the CDR3 is TGCAGTGCTAGAGACCCATCAGCGGATCAGACCGGGGGCACAGATACGCAGTATTTT.

This clonotype has only a few counts. The gene calls are TRBV6-2 or TRBV6-3 and TRBJ2-7, with D possibly being TRBD2 (6 bases). The CDR3 loop spans 15 amino acids. CDR1 is MNHEY, CDR2 SVGEGT, per germline. Deletions cut 6 bases from V and 0 bases from J, with 15 bases between. CDR3 bases: TGTGCCAGCAGAGACGGGAGCCTGAGCTCCTACGAGCAGTACGTC. Translated, it gives CASRDGSLSSYEQYV.

The sample holds many counts of this clonotype. The CDR3 DNA reads as TGCAGTGCTAGACAGGGCCCGAATTCACCCCTCCACTTT. As protein: CSARQGPNSPLHF. The chain links TRBV20-1 to TRBJ1-6; possibly TRBD1 for D (5 bases). V lost 2 bases, J lost 7 bases, and 9 bases lay in between. The germline V gene has CDR1 DFQATT and CDR2 SNEGSKA (reference sequence). There are 13 residues in the CDR3.

The rearrangement joins TRBV28 to TRBJ2-7, with D hard to call. Germline CDR1 reads MDHEN; CDR2 reads SYDVKM. CDR3 size: 12 residues. V was shortened by 6 bases and J by 3 bases, with 9 bases between the two germline ends. The CDR3 DNA reads TGTGCCAGCAGCCTTGTGGGCTACGAGCAGTACTTC. This encodes CASSLVGYEQYF.

The rearrangement uses TRBV20-1 and TRBJ1-2, with 7 positions matching TRBD1. CDR1 and CDR2 from the germline V gene are DFQATT and SNEGSKA (reference sequence). The CDR3 loop spans 13 amino acids. The V segment lost 0 bases and the J segment 8 bases; nucleotides outside the gene matches: 6. The CDR3 bases are TGCAGTGCTAGAGATGCGACAGGGCAGGGCTACACCTTC. Its translation: CSARDATGQGYTF.